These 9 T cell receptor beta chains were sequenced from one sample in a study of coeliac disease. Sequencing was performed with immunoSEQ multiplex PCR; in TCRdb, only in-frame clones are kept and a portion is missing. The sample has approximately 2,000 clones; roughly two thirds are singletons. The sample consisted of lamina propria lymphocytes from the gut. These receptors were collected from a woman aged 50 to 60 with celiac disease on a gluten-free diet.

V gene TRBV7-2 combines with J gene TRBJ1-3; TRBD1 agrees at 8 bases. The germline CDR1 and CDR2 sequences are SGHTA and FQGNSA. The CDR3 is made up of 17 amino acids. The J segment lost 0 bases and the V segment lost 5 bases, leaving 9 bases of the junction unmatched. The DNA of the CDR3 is TGTGCCAGCAGCCCAAGACAGGGGATCCTCTCTGGAAACACCATATATTTT. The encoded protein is CASSPRQGILSGNTIYF.

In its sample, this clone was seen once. The DNA of the CDR3 is TGTGCCAGCAGCCCTTCCAGTTGGACACTCAATGAGCAGTTCTTC. Protein sequence: CASSPSSWTLNEQFF. This chain joins TRBV7-9 and TRBJ2-1; D may be TRBD1 (5 bases). This CDR3 spans 15 amino acids. Trimming stripped 5 bases from V and 6 bases from J, with 17 bases between. The germline V gene has CDR1 SEHNR and CDR2 FQNEAQ (reference sequence). The entire variable domain, with the rest obtained from reference TRBV7-9 and TRBJ2-1, is as follows: DTGVSQNPRHKITKRGQNVTFRCDPISEHNRLYWYRQTLGQGPEFLTYFQNEAQLEKSRLLSDRFSAERPKGSFSTLEIQRTEQGDSAMYLCASSPSSWTLNEQFFGPGTRLTVL.

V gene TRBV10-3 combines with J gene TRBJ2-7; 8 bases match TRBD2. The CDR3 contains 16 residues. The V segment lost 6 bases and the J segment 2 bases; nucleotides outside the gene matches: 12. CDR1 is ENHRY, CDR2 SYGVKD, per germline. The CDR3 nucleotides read TGTGCCATCAGCGGGGGGGGAGACGTTCTAACCTACGAGCAGTACTTC. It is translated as CAISGGGDVLTYEQYF.

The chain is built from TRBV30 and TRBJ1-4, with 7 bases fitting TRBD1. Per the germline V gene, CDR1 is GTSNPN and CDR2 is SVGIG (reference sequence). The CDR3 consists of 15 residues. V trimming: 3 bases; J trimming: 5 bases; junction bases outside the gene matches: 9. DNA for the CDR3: TGTGCCTGGAGCGCACTGGGACAGCTCAATGAAAAACTGTTTTTT. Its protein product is CAWSALGQLNEKLFF.

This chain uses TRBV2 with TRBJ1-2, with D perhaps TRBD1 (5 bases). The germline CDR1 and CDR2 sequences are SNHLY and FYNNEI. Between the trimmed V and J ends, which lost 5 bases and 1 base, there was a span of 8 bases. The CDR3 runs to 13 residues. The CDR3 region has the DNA TGTGCCAGCAGTACTGACAGTAACTATGGCTACACCTTC. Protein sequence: CASSTDSNYGYTF.

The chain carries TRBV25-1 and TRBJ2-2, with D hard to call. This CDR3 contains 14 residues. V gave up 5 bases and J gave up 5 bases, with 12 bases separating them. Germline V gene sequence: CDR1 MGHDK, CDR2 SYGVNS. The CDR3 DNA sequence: TGTGCCAGCAGTTTTTCTTACACAACCGGGGAGCTGTTTTTT. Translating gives CASSFSYTTGELFF.

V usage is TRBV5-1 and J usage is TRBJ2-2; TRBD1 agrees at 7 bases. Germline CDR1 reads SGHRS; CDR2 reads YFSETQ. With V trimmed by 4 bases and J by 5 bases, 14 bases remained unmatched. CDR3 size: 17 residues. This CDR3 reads CASSPYPQGSGTGELFF. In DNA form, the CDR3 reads TGCGCCAGCAGCCCCTACCCACAGGGGTCGGGGACCGGGGAGCTGTTTTTT. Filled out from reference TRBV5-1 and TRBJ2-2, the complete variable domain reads KAGVTQTPRYLIKTRGQQVTLSCSPISGHRSVSWYQQTPGQGLQFLFEYFSETQRNKGNFPGRFSGRQFSNSRSEMNVSTLELGDSALYLCASSPYPQGSGTGELFFGEGSRLTVL.

The CDR3 sequence: CASRPGGPGELFF. The CDR3 region has the DNA TGTGCCAGCAGGCCCGGGGGGCCGGGGGAGCTGTTTTTT. The chain has TRBV2 and TRBJ2-2; D possibly corresponds to TRBD2 (7 bases). Germline CDR1 and CDR2: SNHLY and FYNNEI. This CDR3 comprises 13 residues. The V end lost 6 bases, the J end lost 8 bases, and 13 bases lay between the germline ends.

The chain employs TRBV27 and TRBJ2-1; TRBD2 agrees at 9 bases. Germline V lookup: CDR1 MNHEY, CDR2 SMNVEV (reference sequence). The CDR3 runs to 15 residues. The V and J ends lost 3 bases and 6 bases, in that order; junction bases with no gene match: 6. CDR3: CASSFGGGAANEQFF. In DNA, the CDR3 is TGTGCCAGCAGTTTCGGCGGGGGGGCCGCCAATGAGCAGTTCTTC.